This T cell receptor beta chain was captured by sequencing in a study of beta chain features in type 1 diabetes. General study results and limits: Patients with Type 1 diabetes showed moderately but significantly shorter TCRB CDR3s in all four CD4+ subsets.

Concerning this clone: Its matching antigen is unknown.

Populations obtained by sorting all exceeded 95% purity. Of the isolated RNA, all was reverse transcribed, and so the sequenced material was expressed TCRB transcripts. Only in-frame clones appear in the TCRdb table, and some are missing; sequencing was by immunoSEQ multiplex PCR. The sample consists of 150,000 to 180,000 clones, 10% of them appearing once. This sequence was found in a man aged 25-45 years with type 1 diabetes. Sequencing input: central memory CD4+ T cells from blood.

The CDR3 protein is CASSPLGSGQGPSYEQYF. CDR3 coding DNA: TGTGCCAGCTCACCACTGGGATCGGGACAGGGTCCCTCCTACGAGCAGTACTTC. This rearrangement joins TRBV18 to TRBJ2-7; 9 bases are shared with TRBD1. Germline loops: CDR1 KGHSH, CDR2 LQKENI. After removal of 1 base from V and 0 bases from J, the junction contained 10 bases not matched to a gene. CDR3 length: 18 residues.